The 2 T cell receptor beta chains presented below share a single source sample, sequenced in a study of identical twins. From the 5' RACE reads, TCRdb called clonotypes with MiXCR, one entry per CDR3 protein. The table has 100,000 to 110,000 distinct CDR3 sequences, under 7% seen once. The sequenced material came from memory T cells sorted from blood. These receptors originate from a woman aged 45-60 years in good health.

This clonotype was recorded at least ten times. The CDR3 reads CATSDLTSGRLPDTQYF. CDR3 coding DNA: TGTGCCACCAGTGATTTAACCAGCGGGCGCCTCCCAGATACGCAGTATTTT. The chain joins TRBV24-1 to TRBJ2-3; D possibly corresponds to TRBD2 (6 bases). The CDR3 extends over 17 amino acids. CDR1 and CDR2 (germline): KGHDR, SFDVKD. V lost 1 base and J lost 4, with 17 bases in between.

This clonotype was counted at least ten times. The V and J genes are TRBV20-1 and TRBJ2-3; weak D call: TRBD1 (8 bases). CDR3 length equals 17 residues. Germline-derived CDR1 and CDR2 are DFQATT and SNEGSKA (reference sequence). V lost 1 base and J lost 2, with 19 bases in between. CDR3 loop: CSARAVGGTGSTDTQYF. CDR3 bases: TGCAGTGCTAGAGCCGTGGGGGGGACAGGCTCCACAGATACGCAGTATTTT.